This T cell receptor beta chain was sequenced for a study of identifying expanded T cells in peripheral blood. Details on this clone: Its antigen is as yet unknown.

This CDR3 region has 14 residues. Germline CDR1 SGHRS, CDR2 YFSETQ. Trimming took off 4 bases at V and 5 bases at J, with 15 bases between the two ends. Assay: immunoSEQ multiplex PCR; the TCRdb copy retains only in-frame clones and omits some. The data show approximately 100,000 clones, about 88% seen once. During the collection period, no donor immune events like infections were recorded. Study-wide results and caveats: Across healthy donors, higher total template counts meant significantly greater two-week count variance. Technical replicates showed roughly 1.2 changed clones; roughly two weeks roughly 18; four weeks 19.

Sequencing was carried out using blood. The chain uses TRBV5-1 and TRBJ1-1, with D possibly being TRBD1 (5 bases). This clonotype was sampled from a person aged 18-70 years in good health. CDR3 nucleotides: TGCGCCAGCAGCCGAGATGGGGGAGGGACTGAAGCTTTCTTT. Its protein is CASSRDGGGTEAFF.